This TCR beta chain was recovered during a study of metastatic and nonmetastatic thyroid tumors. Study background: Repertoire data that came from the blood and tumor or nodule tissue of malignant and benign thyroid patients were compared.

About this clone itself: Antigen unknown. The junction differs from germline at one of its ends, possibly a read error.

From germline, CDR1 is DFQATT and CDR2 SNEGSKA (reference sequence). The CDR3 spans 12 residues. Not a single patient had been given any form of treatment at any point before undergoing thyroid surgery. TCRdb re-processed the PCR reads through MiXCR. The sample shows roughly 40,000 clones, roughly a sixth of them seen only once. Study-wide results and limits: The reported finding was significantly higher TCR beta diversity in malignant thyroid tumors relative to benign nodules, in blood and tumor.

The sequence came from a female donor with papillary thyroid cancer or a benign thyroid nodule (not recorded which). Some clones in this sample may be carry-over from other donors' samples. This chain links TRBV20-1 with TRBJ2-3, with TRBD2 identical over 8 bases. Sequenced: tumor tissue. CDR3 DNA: TGCAGAGCGGGAGTCGACACAGATACGCAGTATTTC. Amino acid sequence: CRAGVDTDTQYF.